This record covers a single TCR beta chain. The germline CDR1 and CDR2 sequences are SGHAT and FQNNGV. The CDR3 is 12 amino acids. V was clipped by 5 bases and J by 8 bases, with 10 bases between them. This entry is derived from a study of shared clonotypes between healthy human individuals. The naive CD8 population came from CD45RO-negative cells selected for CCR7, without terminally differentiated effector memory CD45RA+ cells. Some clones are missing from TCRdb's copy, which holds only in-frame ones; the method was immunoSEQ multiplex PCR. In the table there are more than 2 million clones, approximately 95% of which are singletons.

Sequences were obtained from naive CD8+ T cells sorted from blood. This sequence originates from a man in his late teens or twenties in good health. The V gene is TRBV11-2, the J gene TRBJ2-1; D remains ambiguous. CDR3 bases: TGTGCCAGCAGCCCTACCCCCCATGAGCAGTTCTTC. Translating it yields CASSPTPHEQFF.